This passage covers 26 T cell receptor beta chains from one sample sequenced in a study of T cells after posttransplantation cyclophosphamide (dated by TCRdb to the mid-2010s). This specimen's treatment or condition label, per the study, means: high-dose cyclophosphamide on days +3 and +4 as single-agent GVHD prophylaxis. Busulfan and fludarabine conditioning, a related or unrelated marrow graft, and cyclophosphamide on days +3 and +4 were given to PTCy patients. Receptors were amplified or captured by the immunoSEQ multiplex PCR assay. In its TCRdb copy, this immuneACCESS table keeps in-frame sequences only and misses some clones. Where compared with another copy, unresolved V genes explain less than half of these, and the others have no known cause. The sample includes over 8,000 clones, with approximately 87% observed a single time. The ten largest account for less than 30% of the sample. The sequencing used PBMCs, collected after allogeneic stem cell transplant with posttransplant cyclophosphamide. The origin of the receptors is a female patient aged 40 to 55 who received an allogeneic stem cell transplant from an unrelated donor, was CMV-positive, and had no GVHD. After a transplant, some T cells may have been passed on by the graft donor.

V and J are TRBV29-1 and TRBJ1-3, with a tentative D call TRBD1 (6 bases). This CDR3 contains 13 residues. V gave up 6 bases and J gave up 3 bases, with 12 bases separating them. The germline gives CDR1 SQVTM, CDR2 ANQGSEA. CDR3 DNA: TGCAGCGTGTCCGGGACAAATGGAAACACCATATATTTT. Translated: CSVSGTNGNTIYF.

The chain joins TRBV5-6 to TRBJ1-2; 9 bases are shared with TRBD1. Germline-derived CDR1 and CDR2 are SGHDT and YYEEEE. Trimming cost V 6 bases and J 4 bases; bases outside gene matches: 7. This CDR3 is 14 amino acids long. The CDR3 DNA is TGTGCCAGCACCCTAGACAGGGGGGGCTATGGCTACACCTTC. Residues: CASTLDRGGYGYTF.

This clone showed up just a few times. The chain employs TRBV7-3 and TRBJ1-4, with no clear D. CDR1 and CDR2 (germline): SGHTA, FQGTGA. V lost 6 bases to trimming and J lost 2 bases, with 16 bases between them. This CDR3 region has 16 residues. This CDR3 reads CASRSRAADTNEKLFF. The CDR3 nucleotides read TGTGCCAGCAGATCTAGAGCGGCAGACACTAATGAAAAACTGTTTTTT.

This chain uses TRBV7-2 with TRBJ1-2; maybe TRBD1 (5 bases). The CDR3 is 14 amino acids. Trimming removed 7 bases at V and 4 bases at J, with 16 bases between. The germline CDR1 and CDR2 sequences are SGHTA and FQGNSA. CDR3 residues: CASIRDYGGYGYTF. Written as DNA, the CDR3 is TGTGCCAGCATACGGGACTATGGGGGCTATGGCTACACCTTC.

A single count supports this clone. V usage is TRBV4-2 and J usage is TRBJ2-5; 10 nucleotides line up with TRBD2. The CDR3 has 15 amino acids. The junction had 8 bases not matched to a gene; V was cut back by 5 bases and J by 5 bases. From germline, CDR1 is LGHNA and CDR2 YNFKEQ. The CDR3 DNA follows: TGTGCCAGCAGCGCTCAAGCGGGGGGGCCCGAGACCCAGTACTTC. The encoded protein is CASSAQAGGPETQYF.

This sequence joins TRBV10-2 and TRBJ1-3; 9 bases map to TRBD1. The trim removed 5 bases at V and 1 base at J, leaving 3 bases unmatched. Germline loops: CDR1 WSHSY, CDR2 SAAADI. The CDR3 consists of 15 residues. The CDR3 loop reads CASSRGTGSGNTIYF. CDR3 nucleotide sequence: TGCGCCAGCAGTCGCGGGACAGGGTCTGGAAACACCATATATTTT.

The chain has TRBV5-1 and TRBJ2-1; TRBD2 aligns across 15 bases. The CDR3 runs 17 residues. Germline loops: CDR1 SGHRS, CDR2 YFSETQ. Losses at the gene ends were 3 bases for V and 9 bases for J; bases not matched to a gene: 10. The CDR3 here is CASSSPRTSGGAGEQFF. CDR3 DNA: TGCGCCAGCAGCTCACCCCGGACTAGCGGGGGGGCCGGTGAGCAGTTCTTC. The complete variable domain, with remaining parts taken from reference TRBV5-1 and TRBJ2-1, reads KAGVTQTPRYLIKTRGQQVTLSCSPISGHRSVSWYQQTPGQGLQFLFEYFSETQRNKGNFPGRFSGRQFSNSRSEMNVSTLELGDSALYLCASSSPRTSGGAGEQFFGPGTRLTVL.

The chain has TRBV6-5 and TRBJ1-1; D may be TRBD1 (5 bases). The germline V and J ends were trimmed by 8 bases and 1 base, with 11 bases remaining between them. The CDR3 covers 13 residues. Germline CDR1 is MNHEY and CDR2 is SVGAGI. The DNA of the CDR3 is TGTGCCAGCGTAACAGGAGAGAACACTGAAGCTTTCTTT. Translation: CASVTGENTEAFF.

This clone was seen just once. V gene TRBV4-3 combines with J gene TRBJ1-5; D call uncertain. This CDR3 region has 13 residues. Germline V gives CDR1 LGHNA, CDR2 YSLEER. Between the trimmed V and J ends, which lost 0 bases and 9 bases, there was a span of 9 bases. The CDR3 here is CASSQEAELPQHF. For the CDR3, the DNA is TGCGCCAGCAGCCAAGAAGCGGAATTGCCCCAGCATTTT.

The V call is TRBV11-3, the J call TRBJ2-6; the D gene is possibly TRBD1 (6 bases). The CDR3 runs 14 residues. The V gene lost 6 bases and the J gene lost 6 bases, with 12 bases spanning the gap. Germline CDR1 and CDR2: SGHNT and YENEEA. CDR3 amino acids: CASSTGGKANVLTF. The CDR3 nucleotides are TGTGCCAGCAGTACTGGGGGCAAGGCCAACGTCCTGACTTTC.

As concerns this clone: An end of the junction does not agree with germline; a read error may underlie this. This chain joins TRBV7-7 and TRBJ2-3, with a tentative D call TRBD2 (7 bases). The CDR3 loop spans 15 amino acids. Germline V gene sequence: CDR1 SSHAT, CDR2 FNYEAQ (reference sequence). CDR3 DNA sequence: TGTGCTAGCAGCTTATCGTGGGGGGGCGGAGATACGCAGTATTTT. The encoded protein is CASSLSWGGGDTQYF.

This clone is a singleton in its sample. This chain links TRBV28 with TRBJ2-1; tentative D call: TRBD2 (6 bases). Germline V lookup: CDR1 MDHEN, CDR2 SYDVKM. V dropped 7 bases and J dropped 4 bases, with 14 bases sitting between them. The CDR3 extends over 14 amino acids. The CDR3 region is CASIPPGGYNEQFF. CDR3 DNA sequence: TGTGCCAGCATCCCGCCCGGGGGATACAATGAGCAGTTCTTC.

This sequence joins TRBV30 and TRBJ1-4; perhaps TRBD1 as D (5 bases). The germline gives CDR1 GTSNPN, CDR2 SVGIG (reference sequence). V lost 1 base and J lost 2, with 17 bases in between. The CDR3 contains 17 residues. The CDR3 DNA is TGTGCCTGGAGTGGCCTTAAATTGACAGTCACTAATGAAAAACTGTTTTTT. Translating it yields CAWSGLKLTVTNEKLFF.

By its share, this clone is large (0.1 to 1%). The DNA for the CDR3 is TGTGCCAGTAGTATAGCGACAGGAGGAACTGAAGCTTTCTTT. Protein: CASSIATGGTEAFF. The chain employs TRBV19 and TRBJ1-1; D is possibly TRBD1 (6 bases). This CDR3 is 14 amino acids long. V was pared by 1 base and J by 5 bases, with 11 bases between. Germline assignment: CDR1 LNHDA and CDR2 SQIVND (reference sequence). The entire variable domain, with the rest obtained from reference TRBV19 and TRBJ1-1, is as follows: DGGITQSPKYLFRKEGQNVTLSCEQNLNHDAMYWYRQDPGQGLRLIYYSQIVNDFQKGDIAEGYSVSREKKESFPLTVTSAQKNPTAFYLCASSIATGGTEAFFGQGTRLTVV.

This sequence joins TRBV5-1 and TRBJ1-4; D is unclear. V lost 0 bases to trimming and J lost 6 bases, with 12 bases between them. CDR1 is SGHRS and CDR2 is YFSETQ in the germline V gene. The CDR3 runs to 15 residues. CDR3 in amino acids: CASSLGGTVDEKLFF. As DNA, the CDR3 is TGCGCCAGCAGCTTGGGCGGAACGGTGGATGAAAAACTGTTTTTT.

The chain couples TRBV7-9 to TRBJ1-4; 7 nucleotides match TRBD1. The CDR3 runs 15 residues. V lost 2 bases, J lost 5 bases, and 5 bases stayed unmatched. Germline-derived CDR1 and CDR2 are SEHNR and FQNEAQ (reference sequence). The chain's CDR3 is CASSLFSGQNEKLFF. CDR3 DNA sequence: TGTGCCAGCAGCTTATTTTCGGGACAGAATGAAAAACTGTTTTTT.

This clone is medium-sized. This sequence joins TRBV2 and TRBJ2-1, with D perhaps matching TRBD2 (7 bases). Between the trimmed V and J ends, which lost 3 bases and 5 bases, there was a span of 11 bases. Germline CDR1 and CDR2: SNHLY and FYNNEI. This CDR3 spans 14 amino acids. The CDR3 DNA reads as TGTGCCAGCAGTGATATAGGGGGGGACAATGAGCAGTTCTTC. Its protein product is CASSDIGGDNEQFF.

The V and J genes are TRBV5-1 and TRBJ2-5, with TRBD2 matching 7 bases. The junction had 9 bases not matched to a gene; V was cut back by 3 bases and J by 1 base. CDR1 is SGHRS and CDR2 is YFSETQ in the germline V gene. The length of the CDR3 is 16 residues. DNA of the CDR3: TGCGCCAGCAGCTCAATGGGCGCGGGGGTCCAAGAGACCCAGTACTTC. Translation: CASSSMGAGVQETQYF. The full variable domain, in which reference TRBV5-1 and TRBJ2-5 provide the parts outside the CDR3, is KAGVTQTPRYLIKTRGQQVTLSCSPISGHRSVSWYQQTPGQGLQFLFEYFSETQRNKGNFPGRFSGRQFSNSRSEMNVSTLELGDSALYLCASSSMGAGVQETQYFGPGTRLLVL.

The count of this clone is one. The V gene is TRBV6-5, the J gene TRBJ1-5; TRBD1 might be the D (6 bases). Germline V lookup: CDR1 MNHEY, CDR2 SVGAGI. This CDR3 region has 14 residues. V gave up 6 bases and J gave up 4 bases, with 13 bases separating them. The chain's CDR3 is CASSPLGANQPQHF. In nucleotides, the CDR3 is TGTGCCAGCAGCCCCTTGGGGGCAAATCAGCCCCAGCATTTT.

This rearrangement joins TRBV19 to TRBJ1-1; 8 positions agree with TRBD1. Germline assignment: CDR1 LNHDA and CDR2 SQIVND (reference sequence). The V segment lost 8 bases and the J segment 0 bases; nucleotides outside the gene matches: 5. This CDR3 contains 14 residues. CDR3 DNA: TGTGCCAGTGACAGGGGCGGCATGAACACTGAAGCTTTCTTT. Its protein is CASDRGGMNTEAFF.

This clone was recorded once. Germline and junction disagree at one end, which may indicate a read error. The chain joins TRBV6-1 to TRBJ1-1; maybe TRBD1 (6 bases). Germline values: CDR1 MNHNS, CDR2 SASEGT. The CDR3 has 13 residues. The CDR3 nucleotides are TGTGCCAGCAGTGGGACAGTGAAGACTGAAGCTTTCTTT. Its translation is CASSGTVKTEAFF.

This clone was picked up one time. This rearrangement joins TRBV7-9 to TRBJ1-2; TRBD1 matches at 10 bases. Germline assignment: CDR1 SEHNR and CDR2 FQNEAQ (reference sequence). The junction had 13 bases not matched to a gene; V was cut back by 4 bases and J by 2 bases. The CDR3 has 18 amino acids. CDR3 DNA: TGTGCCAGCAGCTCCATGGGGGACAGGGGATCTACCAACTATGGCTACACCTTC. It yields the protein CASSSMGDRGSTNYGYTF.

This clone was detected a few times. V is TRBV15 and J is TRBJ1-5; D not certain. CDR1 and CDR2 from the germline V gene are LNHNV and YYDKDF (reference sequence). The CDR3 runs to 17 residues. V was clipped by 0 bases and J by 2 bases, with 14 bases between them. The CDR3 DNA reads TGTGCCACCAGCAGAGATCAGAGGAATTTTGGCAATCAGCCCCAGCATTTT. Residues: CATSRDQRNFGNQPQHF. Drawing the rest from reference TRBV15 and TRBJ1-5, the complete variable domain is DAMVIQNPRYQVTQFGKPVTLSCSQTLNHNVMYWYQQKSSQAPKLLFHYYDKDFNNEADTPDNFQSRRPNTSFCFLDIRSPGLGDTAMYLCATSRDQRNFGNQPQHFGDGTRLSIL.

This clone was recorded only once. The chain carries TRBV5-6 and TRBJ2-6; TRBD1 might be the D (6 bases). Germline assignment: CDR1 SGHDT and CDR2 YYEEEE. The CDR3 has 18 amino acids. V dropped 2 bases and J dropped 0 bases, with 15 bases sitting between them. The CDR3 DNA sequence: TGTGCCAGCAGCTTCGGTCCAGGGGCCCTCTCTGGGGCCAACGTCCTGACTTTC. Its protein product is CASSFGPGALSGANVLTF. Variable domain in full (rest from reference TRBV5-6 and TRBJ2-6): DAGVTQSPTHLIKTRGQQVTLRCSPKSGHDTVSWYQQALGQGPQFIFQYYEEEERQRGNFPDRFSGHQFPNYSSELNVNALLLGDSALYLCASSFGPGALSGANVLTFGAGSRLTVL.

The table lists this clone with a count of one. The CDR3 DNA sequence: TGCAGTCCTATTGCGGAGACCCAGTACTTC. Protein: CSPIAETQYF. The gene calls are TRBV20-1 and TRBJ2-5; unclear D gene. CDR3 length equals 10 residues. V shed 8 bases and J shed 5 bases, with 9 bases lying between them. Germline loops: CDR1 DFQATT, CDR2 SNEGSKA (reference sequence).

The rearrangement uses TRBV27 and TRBJ1-6, with 7 bases lining up with TRBD1. Looked up from germline, CDR1 is MNHEY and CDR2 is SMNVEV (reference sequence). The CDR3 sequence is 15 residues long. J was trimmed by 4 bases and V by 3 bases; bases with no gene match: 3. The CDR3 nucleotides read TGTGCCAGCAGTTTGACAGGGCGGTATAATTCACCCCTCCACTTT. Its protein product is CASSLTGRYNSPLHF.